These T cell receptor beta chains were read from a single sample in a study of Ad26.COV2.S vaccination and SARS-CoV-2 variants. Assay used: immunoSEQ multiplex PCR; TCRdb lists only in-frame clones, some missing. Found here are 320,000 or so clones, almost 90% of them singletons; the top ten hold 5.5%. The input for sequencing was peripheral blood, taken in a trial of Ad26.COV2.S vaccine versus placebo. These receptors were taken from a person aged 18-60 years who received the Ad26.COV2.S COVID-19 vaccine or a placebo. CDR3s include the opening cysteine and the closing phenylalanine or tryptophan. The D gene is left open where the match is weak. For some rows the clone size is stated as once, few or many, or as a class when expanded; others skip it.

CDR3 DNA | CDR3 protein | V gene | clone size | J gene | D gene
TGTGCCAGTAGTATATACAGGACAGGGGGACCTGAAGCTTTCTTT | CASSIYRTGGPEAFF | TRBV19 | . | TRBJ1-1 | TRBD1
TGTGCCAGCAGCTTACAGGGAACCGGAGATTCACCCCTCCACTTT | CASSLQGTGDSPLHF | TRBV9 | . | TRBJ1-6 | .
TGTGCCAGCAGCTTCAGGGGTTGGTTGGACACTGAAGCTTTCTTT | CASSFRGWLDTEAFF | TRBV5-4 | once | TRBJ1-1 | .
TGTGCTACTAGCAGCCCCGGGACTAGCGGGACGGGTACGCAGTATTTT | CATSSPGTSGTGTQYF | TRBV12-5 | . | TRBJ2-3 | TRBD2
TGTGCCAGCAGTGAATTTGGGGCAACTAATGAAAAACTGTTTTTT | CASSEFGATNEKLFF | TRBV2 | . | TRBJ1-4 | .
TGTGCCAGCAGTTCTCCCGGGGGCATCCACTATGGCTACACCTTC | CASSSPGGIHYGYTF | TRBV27 | . | TRBJ1-2 | .
TGTGCCAGCATGGGGCAGGGAGGGACTGAAGCTTTCTTT | CASMGQGGTEAFF | TRBV25-1 | . | TRBJ1-1 | .
TGTGCCAGCAGCTCCGGACTAGCGGGGGAAGTCACAGATACGCAGTATTTT | CASSSGLAGEVTDTQYF | TRBV3-1/TRBV3-2 | . | TRBJ2-3 | TRBD2
TGTGCCAGCAGCTCAGAACCGGGACGCAATCAGCCCCAGCATTTT | CASSSEPGRNQPQHF | TRBV7-8 | . | TRBJ1-5 | .
TGTGCCAGTAGTATAGAGAGACAGGGTTCTTGGTACGAGCAGTACTTC | CASSIERQGSWYEQYF | TRBV19 | . | TRBJ2-7 | TRBD1
TGCGCCAGCAGAAGGACAATTCTAGCCAAAAACATTCAGTACTTC | CASRRTILAKNIQYF | TRBV5-1 | . | TRBJ2-4 | .
TGTGCCAGTAATCAGGGAAACTATGGCTACACCTTC | CASNQGNYGYTF | TRBV19 | . | TRBJ1-2 | .
TGCGCTACGGCTAGCGGGAGGGCCTTGGGGTTGAATGAGCAGTTCTTC | CATASGRALGLNEQFF | TRBV10-2 | . | TRBJ2-1 | TRBD2
TGTGCCAGCATTTATGACACCATGAACACTGAAGCTTTCTTT | CASIYDTMNTEAFF | TRBV6-6 | . | TRBJ1-1 | .
TGCGCCAGCAGTCGGGGAAGGCAGGACAATGAGCAGTTCTTC | CASSRGRQDNEQFF | TRBV5-1 | . | TRBJ2-1 | .
TGCAGCGTTGGCTTGGCTAGCGGGACAGATACGCAGTATTTT | CSVGLASGTDTQYF | TRBV29-1 | . | TRBJ2-3 | TRBD2
TGTGCCAGCAGCTTAGGGGCAGGGACCTCACCCCTCCACTTT | CASSLGAGTSPLHF | TRBV7-9 | . | TRBJ1-6 | .
TGTGCCAGCAGCAATAAGTGGGGGCCCACAGATACGCAGTATTTT | CASSNKWGPTDTQYF | TRBV2 | . | TRBJ2-3 | .
TGCGCCAGCAGCCAAGAAGTGACGAACACTGAAGCTTTCTTT | CASSQEVTNTEAFF | TRBV4-1 | . | TRBJ1-1 | .
TGTGCCAGCAGCGTAGCACAGAGCTTTAGCTCTGGGGCCAACGTCCTGACTTTC | CASSVAQSFSSGANVLTF | TRBV9 | . | TRBJ2-6 | .
TGTGCCAGCAGTGAAGGTCTGAACACTGAAGCTTTCTTT | CASSEGLNTEAFF | TRBV6-1 | . | TRBJ1-1 | .
TGTGCCAGCGGCCCCCCCAGTTACAATGAGCAGTTCTTC | CASGPPSYNEQFF | TRBV4-2 | . | TRBJ2-1 | .
TGCGCCAGCAGCCCGCCGGGACTAGGGCCCTCTGGCCACAATGAGCAGTTCTTC | CASSPPGLGPSGHNEQFF | TRBV5-1 | . | TRBJ2-1 | TRBD2
TGTGCCAGCAGCGTAGGTCCGGCTATTTCGGGAAATTCACCCCTCCACTTT | CASSVGPAISGNSPLHF | TRBV9 | . | TRBJ1-6 | .
TGTGCCAGCAGTTTATCGGGACAGGGTTTGACTGAAGCTTTCTTT | CASSLSGQGLTEAFF | TRBV27 | once | TRBJ1-1 | TRBD1
TGTGCCAGTAATAGAGGTCACGAAGTGGATACGCAGTATTTT | CASNRGHEVDTQYF | TRBV19 | . | TRBJ2-3 | .
TGCGCCAGCAGCTCCCTTCTCAATCAGCCCCAGCATTTT | CASSSLLNQPQHF | TRBV4-3 | . | TRBJ1-5 | .
TGTGCAGGAGGCCGAGGAGCAGATACGCAGTATTTT | CAGGRGADTQYF | TRBV28 | . | TRBJ2-3 | .
TGTGCCAGCAGCTTCGCTAGCGGGGATTACGAGCAGTACTTC | CASSFASGDYEQYF | TRBV7-2 | . | TRBJ2-7 | TRBD2
TGTGCCAGCAGCTTGGCGGGGACCGGGAGCAGGGACATTCAGTACTTC | CASSLAGTGSRDIQYF | TRBV7-2 | . | TRBJ2-4 | .
TGTGCCACCAGTGATTTGCTCGGTACGCAGTATTTT | CATSDLLGTQYF | TRBV24-1 | . | TRBJ2-3 | .
TGTGCCAGCAGGGAATCCTCGGGACGCGACTTTTCCTATGGCTACACCTTC | CASRESSGRDFSYGYTF | TRBV2 | . | TRBJ1-2 | .
TGTGCCAGCAGTTTATTAAGCGGAGCTTACAATGAGCAGTTCTTC | CASSLLSGAYNEQFF | TRBV28 | . | TRBJ2-1 | .